This T cell receptor beta chain derives from a study of human T cells and chemical hapten exposure. On the study more broadly: DPC at 2% was the sensitizing agent, placed on approximately 2 cm by approximately 2 cm of upper inner arm skin. Notes on the study in general: Patch test score showed a positive correlation with PT1 expanded TCR counts.

TCRdb used MiXCR to reprocess the RACE reads, holding one entry per CDR3 protein. The sample includes about 380,000 distinct CDR3 sequences, approximately 5.1% seen only once; the top ten take about 2.5%. The table lists this clonotype with many counts. Its cognate antigen is unknown. Time point here: pre-sensitization, week 0. Treatment meaning: therapeutic diphenylcyclopropenone sensitization with weekly scalp DPC. Sample donors consisted of patients with alopecia, aged 18 to 70 years, who were suitable for DPC. The sequencing here drew on whole blood, taken in connection with sensitization to the hapten diphenylcyclopropenone (DPC). This receptor was taken from a woman aged 45-59 years with alopecia areata. Some clones in this sample may be carry-over from other donors' samples.

The CDR3 region is CASSFWTVGNSSGNTIYF. CDR3 DNA: TGTGCCAGCAGTTTCTGGACAGTGGGAAACTCCTCTGGAAACACCATATATTTT. This chain joins TRBV12-3 or TRBV12-4 and TRBJ1-3, with D possibly being TRBD1 (6 bases). V dropped 3 bases and J dropped 0 bases, with 18 bases sitting between them. This CDR3 region has 18 residues.